This TCR beta chain came from a study of OX40 agonist ivuxolimab in advanced cancers. Study as a whole: Patients were treated with ivuxolimab, an agonistic anti-OX40 (CD134) antibody.

The V end lost 5 bases, the J end lost 6 bases, and 8 bases lay between the germline ends. The CDR3 contains 11 residues. Per germline, CDR1 DFQATT and CDR2 SNEGSKA (reference sequence). The repertoire was sequenced with immunoSEQ multiplex PCR; TCRdb's copy has only in-frame clones and lacks some. The repertoire holds about 16,000 clones, 86% seen once, with 0.65% to 0.85% in the top ten. Sequences were derived from CD4+ or CD8+ T cells sorted from blood, sampled in a trial of the OX40 agonist ivuxolimab. This sequence joins TRBV20-1 and TRBJ2-1, with a tentative D call TRBD2 (6 bases). The clonotype originates from an adult with an advanced solid tumor such as melanoma, head and neck, liver or kidney cancer. This CDR3 reads CSASSVNEQFF. The CDR3 DNA is TGCAGTGCTTCTAGCGTCAATGAGCAGTTCTTC.